This T cell receptor beta chain was captured in a study of PD-1 blockade in classical Hodgkin lymphoma. Study outcomes and limitations: What caused the repertoire differences, perhaps disease activity or prior therapy, remains undefined.

Assay used: immunoSEQ multiplex PCR; TCRdb lists only in-frame clones, some missing. The sample shows 50,000 or so clones, 85% to 90% of them seen only once. About this clone itself: Its matching antigen is unknown.

Trimming left V 4 bases short and J 1 base short, with 7 bases between. The CDR3 loop spans 12 amino acids. Germline values: CDR1 SQVTM, CDR2 ANQGSEA. The time point: cycle 4 day 1 (C4D1), after less than seven weeks of nivolumab. All patients experienced relapse after autologous stem cell transplantation, and brentuximab vedotin exposure was variable. Specimen: peripheral blood mononuclear cells (PBMCs), collected before the fourth cycle of nivolumab. V is TRBV29-1 and J is TRBJ1-1; D gene ambiguous. The sequence was collected from a human donor with classical Hodgkin lymphoma. As DNA, the CDR3 is TGCAGCGTTGCATTGGGGAACACTGAAGCTTTCTTT. Its translation: CSVALGNTEAFF.